Listed here are 2 T cell receptor beta chains from one sample, sequenced in a study of cytomegalovirus exposure and HLA in healthy donors. Primers: 60 Vbeta forward and 13 Jbeta reverse. Here immunoSEQ multiplex PCR was the method, and the copy in TCRdb shows in-frame clones only, minus some. Of about 140,000 clones listed, around 80% are singletons. The specimen sequenced was PBMCs. The receptor source for this set is a man younger than 35 in good health and CMV-seropositive.

CDR3 residues: CASSPNSGGTGELFF. The DNA for the CDR3 is TGTGCCAGCAGCCCGAACTCCGGGGGGACCGGGGAGCTGTTTTTT. This rearrangement joins TRBV28 to TRBJ2-2; 7 nucleotides align to TRBD2. From germline, CDR1 is MDHEN and CDR2 SYDVKM. V shed 6 bases and J 5 bases; nucleotides not matched to a gene: 9. The CDR3 length is 15 residues.

The chain combines TRBV7-9 with TRBJ1-1; 8 nucleotides align to TRBD1. Germline V gene data show CDR1 as SEHNR and CDR2 as FQNEAQ (reference sequence). Unmatched junction bases numbered 3, after V lost 3 bases and J lost 6 bases. The CDR3 has 13 amino acids. CDR3 protein: CASSLSGGSEAFF. CDR3 sequence (DNA): TGTGCCAGCAGCTTGTCAGGGGGCTCTGAAGCTTTCTTT.